This record covers a single T cell receptor beta chain. The antigen remains undetermined. The data originate from a study of CD8 T cells in Susac syndrome. Study-level findings and limits: The study admitted that it had a relatively small number of individuals in its TCR sequencing and HLA analysis.

The CDR3 contains 17 residues. Germline CDR1 LGHDT, CDR2 YNNKEL (reference sequence). With 2 bases clipped from V and 6 bases from J, the junction kept 11 bases outside the gene matches. Random hexamers primed reverse transcription of about 0.45 to 1 ug RNA. From the immunoSEQ multiplex PCR reads, TCRdb called clonotypes with MiXCR, one entry per CDR3 protein. This sample has 160,000 or so distinct CDR3 sequences, with approximately 95% found just once. The sample consisted of CD4+ T cells from PBMCs. The chain links TRBV3-1 to TRBJ2-3, with TRBD2 matching over 10 bases. The sequence was obtained from a human donor with Susac syndrome. CDR3 loop: CASSQTQAGGPRDTQYF. The CDR3 bases are TGTGCCAGCAGCCAAACCCAAGCGGGGGGGCCTCGGGATACGCAGTATTTT.